This note documents a single T cell receptor beta chain sequence. Produced via immunoSEQ multiplex PCR; TCRdb's table is partial and in-frame only. The profile covers 150,000 to 200,000 clones, with 85% to 90% appearing a single time and 12% taken by the ten largest. This sample is drawn from a study of control samples from healthy donors and cancer patients. Germline values: CDR1 SGHTA, CDR2 FQGNSA. Unmatched junction bases numbered 15, after V lost 8 bases and J lost 7 bases. This CDR3 contains 15 residues. Sample: blood. This TCR was sampled from a young man in good health. The rearrangement joins TRBV7-2 to TRBJ1-2; 8 bases match TRBD1. As DNA, the CDR3 is TGTGCCAGCCGCGAACCAGGGGGCGTCATGAGTGGCTACACCTTC. Encoded protein: CASREPGGVMSGYTF.